This T cell receptor beta chain is from a study of blood T cell repertoires in COVID-19. All enrollees were roughly 18 to 89 years old and from around 25 US areas. Participants had their cohort set by participant-reported clinical history. Using immunoSEQ multiplex PCR, the repertoire was profiled, and TCRdb retains in-frame clones only, with some absent. In the table there are approximately 200,000 clones, approximately 88% of which are singletons. The V end lost 3 bases, the J end lost 3 bases, and 8 bases lay between the germline ends. This CDR3 comprises 13 residues. Germline-derived CDR1 and CDR2 are LNHDA and SQIVND (reference sequence).

Sequences were obtained from PBMCs or T cells enriched from blood (not recorded which). The receptor was derived from a woman aged 30 to 39 who had recovered from COVID-19. V and J are TRBV19 and TRBJ1-1; the D gene is possibly TRBD1 (6 bases). The CDR3 spells CASSMAGDTEAFF. CDR3 coding DNA: TGTGCCAGTAGTATGGCAGGGGACACTGAAGCTTTCTTT.